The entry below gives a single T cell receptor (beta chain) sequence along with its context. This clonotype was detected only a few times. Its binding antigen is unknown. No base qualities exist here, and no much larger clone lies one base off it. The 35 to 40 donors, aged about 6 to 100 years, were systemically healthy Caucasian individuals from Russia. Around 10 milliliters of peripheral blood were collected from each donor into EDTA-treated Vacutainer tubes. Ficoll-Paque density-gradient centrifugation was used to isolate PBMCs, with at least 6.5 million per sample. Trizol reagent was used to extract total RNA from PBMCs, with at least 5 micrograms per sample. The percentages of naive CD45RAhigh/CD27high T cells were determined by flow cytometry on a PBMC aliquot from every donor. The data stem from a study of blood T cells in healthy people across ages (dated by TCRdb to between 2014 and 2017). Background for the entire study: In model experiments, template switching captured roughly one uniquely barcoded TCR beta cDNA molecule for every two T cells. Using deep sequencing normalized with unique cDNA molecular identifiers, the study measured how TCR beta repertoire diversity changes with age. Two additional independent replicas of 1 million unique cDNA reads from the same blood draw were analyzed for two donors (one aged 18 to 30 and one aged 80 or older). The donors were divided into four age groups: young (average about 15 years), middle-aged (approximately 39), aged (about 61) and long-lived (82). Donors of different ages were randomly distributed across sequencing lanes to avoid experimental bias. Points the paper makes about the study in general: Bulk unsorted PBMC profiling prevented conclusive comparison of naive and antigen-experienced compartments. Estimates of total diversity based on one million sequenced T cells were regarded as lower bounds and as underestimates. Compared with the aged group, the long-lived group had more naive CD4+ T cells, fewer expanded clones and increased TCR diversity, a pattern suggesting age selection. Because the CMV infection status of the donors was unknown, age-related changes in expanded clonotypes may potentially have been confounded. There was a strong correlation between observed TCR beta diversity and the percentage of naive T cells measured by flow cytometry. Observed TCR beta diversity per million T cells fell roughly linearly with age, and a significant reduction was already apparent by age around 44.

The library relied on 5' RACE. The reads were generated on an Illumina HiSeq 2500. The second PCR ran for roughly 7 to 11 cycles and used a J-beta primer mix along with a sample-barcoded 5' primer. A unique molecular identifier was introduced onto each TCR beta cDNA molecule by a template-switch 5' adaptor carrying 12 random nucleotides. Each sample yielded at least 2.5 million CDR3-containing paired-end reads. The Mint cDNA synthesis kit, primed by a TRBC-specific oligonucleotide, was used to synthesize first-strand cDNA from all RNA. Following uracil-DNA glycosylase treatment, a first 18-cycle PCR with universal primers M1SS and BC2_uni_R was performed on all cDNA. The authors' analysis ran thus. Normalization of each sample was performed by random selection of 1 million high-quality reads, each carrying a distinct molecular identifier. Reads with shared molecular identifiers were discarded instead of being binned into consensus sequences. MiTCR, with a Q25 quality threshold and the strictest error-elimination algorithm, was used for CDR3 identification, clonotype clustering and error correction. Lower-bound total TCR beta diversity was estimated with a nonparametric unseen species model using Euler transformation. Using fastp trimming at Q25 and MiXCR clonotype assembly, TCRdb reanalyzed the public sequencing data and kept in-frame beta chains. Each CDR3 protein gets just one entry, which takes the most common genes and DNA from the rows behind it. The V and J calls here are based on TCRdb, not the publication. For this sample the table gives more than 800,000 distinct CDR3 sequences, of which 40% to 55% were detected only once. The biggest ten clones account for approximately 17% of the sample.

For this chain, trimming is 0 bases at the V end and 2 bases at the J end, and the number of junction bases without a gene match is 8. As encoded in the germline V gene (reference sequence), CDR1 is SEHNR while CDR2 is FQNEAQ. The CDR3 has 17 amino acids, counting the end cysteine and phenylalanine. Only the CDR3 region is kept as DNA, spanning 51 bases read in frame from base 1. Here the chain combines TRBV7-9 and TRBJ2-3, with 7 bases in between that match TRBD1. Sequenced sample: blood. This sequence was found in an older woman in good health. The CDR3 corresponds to CASSLASTGVPTDTQYF. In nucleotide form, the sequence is TGTGCCAGCAGCTTAGCGTCTACAGGGGTCCCCACAGATACGCAGTATTTT.